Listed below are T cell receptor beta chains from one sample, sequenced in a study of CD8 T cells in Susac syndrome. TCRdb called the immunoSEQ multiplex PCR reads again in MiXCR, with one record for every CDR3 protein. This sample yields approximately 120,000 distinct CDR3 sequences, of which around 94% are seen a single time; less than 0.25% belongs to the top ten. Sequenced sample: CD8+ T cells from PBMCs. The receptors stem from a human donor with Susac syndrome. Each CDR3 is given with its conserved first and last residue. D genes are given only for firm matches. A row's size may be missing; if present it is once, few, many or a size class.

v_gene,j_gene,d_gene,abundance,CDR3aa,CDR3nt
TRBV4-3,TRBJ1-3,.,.,CASSQDRGTGNTIYF,TGCGCCAGCAGCCAAGATCGGGGAACTGGAAACACCATATATTTT
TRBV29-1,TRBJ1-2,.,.,CSVDPHREWDYGYTF,TGCAGCGTTGATCCACACAGGGAGTGGGACTATGGCTACACCTTC
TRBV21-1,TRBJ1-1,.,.,CASSKIVVPETPEAFF,TGTGCCAGCAGCAAAATTGTGGTCCCCGAAACCCCTGAAGCTTTCTTT
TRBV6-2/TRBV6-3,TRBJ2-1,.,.,CASSFEGEVDEQFF,TGTGCCAGCAGTTTCGAGGGAGAGGTCGATGAGCAGTTCTTC
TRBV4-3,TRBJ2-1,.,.,CASSQDQGSTSYNEQFF,TGCGCCAGCAGCCAAGATCAAGGTAGCACCTCCTACAATGAGCAGTTCTTC
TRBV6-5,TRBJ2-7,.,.,CASSDDGAYPYEQYF,TGTGCCAGCAGTGACGACGGTGCTTACCCCTACGAGCAGTACTTC
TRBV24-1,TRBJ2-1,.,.,CATSESESNEQFF,TGTGCCACCAGTGAAAGTGAAAGCAATGAGCAGTTCTTC
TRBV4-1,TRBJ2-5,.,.,CASSPPTWETQYF,TGCGCCAGCAGCCCCCCGACCTGGGAGACCCAGTACTTC
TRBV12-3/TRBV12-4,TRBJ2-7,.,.,CASSLGSGAYEQYF,TGTGCCAGCAGTCTGGGGAGTGGAGCCTACGAGCAGTACTTC
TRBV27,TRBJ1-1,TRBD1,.,CASSPYRGWNTEAFF,TGTGCCAGCAGTCCCTACAGGGGATGGAACACTGAAGCTTTCTTT
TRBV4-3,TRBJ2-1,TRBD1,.,CASSQAGRGQDSPDEQFF,TGCGCCAGCAGCCAAGCGGGACGCGGACAGGATTCCCCCGATGAGCAGTTCTTC
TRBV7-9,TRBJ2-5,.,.,CASSLKGGLQETQYF,TGTGCCAGCAGTCTCAAAGGGGGTCTCCAAGAGACCCAGTACTTC
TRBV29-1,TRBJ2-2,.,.,CSVVRTGELFF,TGCAGCGTTGTACGCACCGGGGAGCTGTTTTTT
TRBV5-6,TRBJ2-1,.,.,CASSLAPSGDNEQFF,TGTGCCAGCAGCTTGGCCCCATCTGGGGACAATGAGCAGTTCTTC
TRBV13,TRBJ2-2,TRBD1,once,CASSRGQGTGELFF,TGTGCCAGCAGCCGTGGACAGGGTACCGGGGAGCTGTTTTTT
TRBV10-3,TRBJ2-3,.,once,CAISEGDEADTQYF,TGTGCCATCAGTGAGGGCGACGAAGCAGATACGCAGTATTTT
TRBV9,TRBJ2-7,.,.,CASSRDGADEQYF,TGTGCCAGCAGCCGAGACGGGGCGGACGAGCAGTACTTC
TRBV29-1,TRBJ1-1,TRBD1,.,CSARQGSNTEAFF,TGCAGCGCCAGACAGGGCTCGAACACTGAAGCTTTCTTT
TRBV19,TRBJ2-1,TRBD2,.,CASSLAVSYNEQFF,TGTGCCAGTAGTCTAGCGGTCTCCTACAATGAGCAGTTCTTC
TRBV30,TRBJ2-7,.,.,CAWSLTGYEQYF,TGTGCCTGGAGTTTAACAGGGTACGAGCAGTACTTC
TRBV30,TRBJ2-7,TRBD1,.,CAWRGQGVREQYF,TGTGCCTGGAGAGGACAGGGAGTACGCGAGCAGTACTTC
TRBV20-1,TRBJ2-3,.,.,CSASVLPDRDTDTQYF,TGCAGTGCTAGTGTACTCCCGGACAGAGACACAGATACGCAGTATTTT
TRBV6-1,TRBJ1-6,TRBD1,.,CASSEEGGSNSPLHF,TGTGCCAGCAGTGAAGAAGGGGGCAGTAATTCACCCCTCCACTTT
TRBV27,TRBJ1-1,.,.,CASRGSATEAFF,TGTGCCAGCAGAGGTTCGGCCACTGAAGCTTTCTTT
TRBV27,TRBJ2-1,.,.,CASSFGSENEQFF,TGTGCCAGCAGTTTCGGGAGCGAGAATGAGCAGTTCTTC
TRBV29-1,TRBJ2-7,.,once,CSVVNEGGYEQYF,TGCAGCGTGGTAAACGAGGGAGGCTACGAGCAGTACTTC
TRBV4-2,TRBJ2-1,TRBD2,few,CASSPGLADEQFF,TGTGCCAGCAGCCCGGGACTAGCGGATGAGCAGTTCTTC
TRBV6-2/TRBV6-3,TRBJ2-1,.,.,CASRLSFEQFF,TGTGCCAGCAGGCTTAGTTTTGAGCAGTTCTTC
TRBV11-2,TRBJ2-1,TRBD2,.,CASSFTSGEPYNEQFF,TGTGCCAGCAGTTTTACTAGCGGAGAACCCTACAATGAGCAGTTCTTC